This T cell receptor (beta chain) emerged from a study of pediatric ulcerative colitis. Study-level background: Fewer than 10 patients showed pancolitis and two showed left-sided colitis.

During colonoscopy, one to two rectal pinch biopsies were collected. General study findings and limits: No controls had the two rectal clonotypes shared by ulcerative colitis patients. Rectal repertoires separated controls, mild-moderate and acute severe colitis. Compared with controls, ulcerative colitis showed greater blood-rectum clone sharing.

The repertoire was sequenced with immunoSEQ multiplex PCR; TCRdb's copy has only in-frame clones and lacks some. The sample lists about 22,000 clones, about three quarters occurring once. The CDR3 is made up of 17 amino acids. The germline V and J ends were trimmed by 4 bases and 1 base, with 19 bases remaining between them. Looked up from germline, CDR1 is SGHAT and CDR2 is FQNNGV. With respect to this clone: What it binds is unknown.

Sequenced input: gut tissue. The J gene is TRBJ1-2, the V gene TRBV11-2, with a possible D match to TRBD1 (6 bases). The TCR originated in a boy younger than 18 with severe ulcerative colitis. The CDR3 here is CASSSPGGTLSNYGYTF. The DNA for the CDR3 is TGTGCCAGCAGCTCCCCTGGGGGCACGTTGAGTAACTATGGCTACACCTTC.